This T cell receptor beta chain appears in the sequencing data of a study of CD8 T cells in ankylosing spondylitis. Trimming removed 1 base from V and 4 bases from J; junction bases left unmatched: 6. The germline V gene encodes CDR1 LGHNA and CDR2 YNFKEQ. This CDR3 spans 17 amino acids. This clonotype was observed a handful of times. Its cognate antigen is unknown. TCRdb passed the 5' RACE reads through MiXCR, listing each CDR3 protein once. The sample carries 200,000 to 250,000 distinct CDR3 sequences, 8% to 11% recorded once. The study's findings and limits: Relatively rare in peripheral blood, disease-linked clones were also CD8+.

The chain recombines TRBV4-2 with TRBJ2-5, with TRBD2 matching 13 bases. Sequenced input: blood, either unsorted or a sorted T cell fraction (not recorded which). This clonotype was sampled from a male donor with ankylosing spondylitis or in good health (not recorded which). The chain's CDR3 is CASSQVSWTSGGETQYF. CDR3 DNA sequence: TGTGCCAGCAGCCAAGTCTCGTGGACTAGCGGGGGAGAGACCCAGTACTTC.